The TCR beta chain described here comes from a study of beta chain features in type 1 diabetes. Whole-study results and caveats: Within the patient group, naive, central memory and Treg TCRB repertoires appeared more similar to each other than within healthy donors. The cDNA sequencing approach could over-represent high-TCR-expressing cells. HLA effects on TCRB rearrangement stayed unresolved here.

The entirety of the isolated RNA underwent reverse transcription, so expressed TCRB transcripts were sequenced. TCRdb keeps only in-frame clones here, not all; method: immunoSEQ multiplex PCR. The data show hundreds of thousands of clones, under 20% seen once. As to this clone: The antigen remains unidentified.

Isolation of CD4+ naive, central memory, regulatory and stem cell-like memory cells was achieved by sorting via CD45RO/CCR7/CD25/CD127/CD95/CD27. The CDR3 length is 13 residues. V was trimmed by 0 bases and J by 7 bases, leaving 10 bases between them. Germline V gene lookup returns CDR1 SGHRS and CDR2 YFSETQ. The sample was naive CD4+ T cells from blood. The source is a woman between 18 and 29 years old in good health. The chain combines TRBV5-1 with TRBJ1-2, with D perhaps TRBD1 (5 bases). The CDR3 DNA follows: TGCGCCAGCAGCTTGGCGGGGCTCTCTGGCTACACCTTC. Protein product: CASSLAGLSGYTF. The full variable domain, in which reference TRBV5-1 and TRBJ1-2 provide the parts outside the CDR3, is KAGVTQTPRYLIKTRGQQVTLSCSPISGHRSVSWYQQTPGQGLQFLFEYFSETQRNKGNFPGRFSGRQFSNSRSEMNVSTLELGDSALYLCASSLAGLSGYTFGSGTRLTVV.